This T cell receptor beta chain was identified during a study of blood T cell repertoires in COVID-19 (dated by TCRdb to 2020 to 2022). Regarding the research as a whole: Samples from collaborators originated in the United States, Italy and Spain and spanned both the acute and convalescent phases of COVID-19. The prospective study material was composed of cDNA or gDNA derived from T cells, B-cell-depleted T cells, or PBMCs. The repertoires were released in a freely available public database meant as a resource for research on the immune response to SARS-CoV-2. Sample metadata almost always included a de-identified subject ID, COVID-19 status, age in years and sex. Where HLA class I and class II types were available, the types were taken from metadata supplied by the sample provider, not from assay-based typing. Samples were obtained from the ongoing ImmuneRACE study (first 160 participants) and from 1,254 subjects provided by 6 global collaborators. Subjects who had been exposed to COVID-19, were actively infected with it, or had recovered from it provided the deeply sampled blood TCRbeta repertoires that made up the dataset. Results and caveats for the whole study, not just this receptor: Clinical and demographic metadata were provided uncurated, with the amount varying by source and participant.

To note about this clone: Its antigen target is currently unknown. No per-base quality is available; no much larger clone lies one base away.

Enrolling through a virtual design, the prospective study's participants ranged in age from roughly 18 to 90 years and lived across some 23 United States geographic areas. To assign participants to cohorts, the prospective study relied on clinical history that participants themselves reported in a screening survey and a study questionnaire. Recovered participants in ImmuneRACE Cohort 3 were defined by two consecutive negative NP/OP PCR tests, clearance by a healthcare professional, or resolution of symptoms. Mobile phlebotomists in the prospective study collected whole blood, serum and a nasopharyngeal or oropharyngeal swab from every participant. Participants in the prospective study had the option to provide additional blood draws and questionnaires over a roughly 2-month period. Before DNA extraction, prospective study blood samples were shipped either frozen or at room temperature. Including the terminal cysteine and phenylalanine, the CDR3 comprises 17 residues. Kept here is only the CDR3 DNA, which spans 51 bases and is read in frame from base 1. V sheds 4 bases and J sheds 4 bases, leaving 23 bases between their ends. As encoded in the germline V gene, CDR1 is SQVTM while CDR2 is ANQGSEA.

TCRbeta CDR3 regions were amplified from genomic DNA by means of the immunoSEQ Assay, a bias-controlled multiplex PCR. In the original analysis: Nucleated cell counts per sample were estimated from amplification of reference gene primers within the assay. Sequence reads were collapsed and filtered to measure the absolute abundance of every unique TCRbeta CDR3 rearrangement. For each sample, productive Simpson clonality was calculated as the square root of Simpson's diversity index across productive rearrangements. TCRdb re-hosts the immuneACCESS table, in-frame sequences only. Its copies lack some clones; in the studies checked, an unresolved V gene accounts for under half of them, and the cause for the rest is not known. V and J calls and clone size come straight from that table; D and trimming were deduced from the DNA. A total of more than 150,000 clones appear in this sample, approximately 90% of them only once. Approximately 2.1% of the sample comes from the top ten.

The source of this sequence is a woman in her 30s who had recovered from COVID-19. Here the chain combines TRBV29-1 and TRBJ2-1; the D segment could be TRBD1, given 6 matching bases. Sample: PBMCs or T cells enriched from blood (not recorded which). Here the CDR3 is given as CSVASLGGYTGYNEQFF. DNA sequence: TGCAGCGTTGCGAGCCTAGGGGGTTATACGGGTTACAATGAGCAGTTCTTC.